The entry below describes one TCR beta chain. Its antigen is as yet unknown. TCRdb keeps only in-frame clones here, not all; method: immunoSEQ multiplex PCR. The repertoire has 11,000 to 15,000 clones, around 84% of them found once; the top ten carry 29%. With the ViraFEST assay, the study expanded antigen-specific CD4+ T cells using viral peptide pools, then sequenced them. The culture ran for around ten days before CD4+ T cells were isolated. The person had a PCR-confirmed SARS-CoV-2 infection during March to December 2020. Two-dose vaccination with either BNT162b2 or mRNA-1273 was given to the participants. Cultivation was performed at 1.5 million to 2 million PBMC per well with about 9.6 IU/ml IL-2 and around 10 ug/ml peptides added. This CDR3 region has 16 residues. Germline CDR1 and CDR2: SEHNR and FQNEAQ (reference sequence). The junction had 13 bases not matched to a gene; V was cut back by 5 bases and J by 5 bases.

This specimen comes from a study of vaccination effects on CD4 cells after COVID-19. Study information: The second dose preceded post-vaccine samples by a median of 72 days.

The sequence derives from a human donor who had a prior SARS-CoV-2 infection. The chain is built from TRBV7-9 and TRBJ1-1; 8 bases match TRBD1. Source: CD4+ T cells from PBMCs cultured with HCoV-NL63 spike peptides, taken after COVID-19 vaccination. The CDR3, as DNA: TGTGCCAGCAGCCCGCGATGGTGGACAGGGCGAACTGAAGCTTTCTTT. Translated, it gives CASSPRWWTGRTEAFF.